This T cell receptor beta chain was captured by sequencing in a study of cytomegalovirus exposure and HLA in healthy donors. Study at large: Researchers previously reported finding about 110 million unique TCR beta sequences from approximately 190 million T cells. In an early release, HLA-typed donors contributed approximately 80 million unique TCR sequences.

Study observations and caveats: Reportedly, fewer N-insertions than the approximately 650-donor mean appeared in an Asian-associated ancestry cluster in a later analysis. A later analysis linked a missense DCLRE1C variant to TCR beta V- and J-gene trimming.

The CDR3 totals 13 residues. In germline, CDR1 is MDHEN, CDR2 SYDVKM. V dropped 6 bases and J dropped 5; count of bases not matched to a gene: 4. On this clone: As yet, its antigen is unknown.

PCR primers comprised 60 Vbeta and 13 Jbeta primers. Data came from immunoSEQ multiplex PCR; TCRdb stores just in-frame clones and leaves some out. The sample has over 150,000 clones, around four fifths seen once. V gene TRBV28 combines with J gene TRBJ1-1, with TRBD1 matching over 9 bases. This clonotype originated in a man between 50 and 59 years old in good health and CMV-seronegative. The sequencing sample was made of PBMCs. CDR3 in DNA: TGTGCCAGCAGACCTGGACAGGGGACTGAAGCTTTCTTT. It translates to CASRPGQGTEAFF.